This TCR beta chain was retrieved from a study of early T cells in non-severe SARS-CoV-2 infection. Unique molecular identifier tags were affixed to discrete cDNA molecules. TCRdb re-called the 5' RACE reads with MiXCR, one entry per CDR3 protein. The sample consists of about 100,000 distinct CDR3 sequences, about 12% of them appearing once. This CDR3 is 15 amino acids long. Trimming pared 3 bases from V and 1 base from J, leaving 13 bases between. CDR1 is MNHNY, CDR2 SVGAGI, per germline (reference sequence). This clonotype was counted ten times or more. The specimen sequenced was whole blood. This clonotype originated in an adult who was a healthcare worker with PCR-confirmed SARS-CoV-2 infection or an uninfected control (not recorded which). V gene TRBV6-6 combines with J gene TRBJ2-7; tentative D call: TRBD1 (5 bases). CDR3 DNA sequence: TGTGCCAGCAGTTATCAGGGTGGTGAATCCTACGAGCAGTACTTC. This codes for CASSYQGGESYEQYF.